The T cell receptor beta chain described here comes from a study of cytomegalovirus exposure and HLA in healthy donors. The CDR3 consists of 15 residues. The germline gives CDR1 SGHRS, CDR2 YFSETQ. Germline trimming cut 0 bases from V and 2 bases from J; bases unmatched to any gene: 1. The primer mix had 60 Vbeta and 13 Jbeta primers. Using immunoSEQ multiplex PCR, the repertoire was profiled, and TCRdb retains in-frame clones only, with some absent. Here the sample spans about 130,000 clones, approximately 78% being singletons. Sequencing was performed on PBMCs. V and J are TRBV5-1 and TRBJ2-1; 8 nucleotides agree with TRBD1. This clonotype was obtained from a man between 25 and 39 years old in good health and CMV-seropositive. The CDR3 region is CASSLAGGTYNEQFF. The CDR3 nucleotides read TGCGCCAGCAGCTTGGCAGGGGGCACCTACAATGAGCAGTTCTTC.